This TCR beta chain was captured by sequencing in a study of blood T cell repertoires in COVID-19 (dated by TCRdb to between 2020 and 2021). About the full investigation: The collaborator samples originated in the United States, Italy and Spain and spanned the acute and convalescent phases of COVID-19. The prospective study material was composed of cDNA or gDNA derived from T cells, B-cell-depleted T cells, or PBMCs. The dataset comprised deeply sampled blood TCRbeta repertoires from subjects exposed to, actively infected with, or recovered from COVID-19. The repertoires were released in a freely available public database meant as a resource for research on the immune response to SARS-CoV-2. The samples were drawn from two sources: the first 160 participants of the ongoing ImmuneRACE study, and over 950 subjects contributed by 6 global collaborators. Nearly every sample came with metadata listing a de-identified subject ID, COVID-19 status, age in years and sex. Where available, HLA class I and class II types were taken from metadata supplied by the sample provider and were not determined by assay-based typing. Study-level results and caveats: The amount of clinical and demographic metadata varied by source and participant and was provided uncurated.

With respect to this clone: The target of this receptor is not known. No much larger clone is present one base from it, and per-base qualities are unavailable.

The CDR3 measures 16 amino acids from cysteine to phenylalanine. The only DNA kept is the CDR3, 48 bases in frame from the first base. The germline V gene encodes CDR1 MDHEN and CDR2 SYDVKM. V gives up 5 bases and J gives up 0 bases, and the segment between their germline ends measures 14 bases. Participants in the prospective study were aged roughly 18 to 100 years, lived in under 30 United States geographic areas, and enrolled through a virtual design. In the prospective study, cohorts were assigned on the basis of participant-reported clinical history obtained from a screening survey and a study questionnaire. Each participant in the prospective study had whole blood, serum and a nasopharyngeal or oropharyngeal swab collected by mobile phlebotomists. Participants in the prospective study had the option to provide additional blood draws and questionnaires over an approximately 2-month period. Before DNA extraction, prospective study blood samples were shipped either frozen or at room temperature.

TCRbeta CDR3 regions were amplified from genomic DNA by means of the immunoSEQ Assay, a bias-controlled multiplex PCR. The authors' analysis ran thus. The number of nucleated cells in each sample was estimated from the amplification of reference gene primers within the assay. To quantify the absolute abundance of each unique TCRbeta CDR3 rearrangement, sequence reads were collapsed and filtered. For each sample, productive Simpson clonality was calculated as the square root of Simpson's diversity index across productive rearrangements. TCRdb mirrors the immuneACCESS table, restricted to in-frame sequences. Some clones are absent from its copies; in checked studies, under half trace to an unresolved V gene, and the reason for the others is unknown. V and J calls plus clone size are reproduced from that table; the DNA served to infer D and trimming. The sample table contains just over 250,000 clones; only one count was recorded for 84% of them. The ten largest clones take up roughly 4% of the sample.

Sequenced sample: PBMCs or T cells enriched from blood (not recorded which). This chain joins TRBV28 to TRBJ1-5; the D gene is perhaps TRBD1, on 6 matching bases. This clonotype was obtained from a young man with acute COVID-19. The bases are TGTGCCAGCAGTCCACAGGGTGCGCTTAGCAATCAGCCCCAGCATTTT. This translates into CASSPQGALSNQPQHF.